The 32 T cell receptor beta chains given below trace back to one sample, sequenced in a study of regulatory T cells in long-lasting Graves disease. To make TCR beta libraries, researchers used iRepertoire HTBI primers and Arm-PCR of CDR3 regions. Via MiXCR, TCRdb re-called the multiplex PCR reads, giving one row per CDR3 protein. The sample has 360,000 or so distinct CDR3 sequences; approximately 10% are singletons. Stated time point: newly diagnosed GD, antithyroid drugs for less than 3 months. Isolated PBMC RNA provided the starting material for the TCR library. The sample was also linked to a second study, of T cells in Graves' hyperthyroidism and ophthalmopathy.

Here the sequenced sample was peripheral blood mononuclear cells (PBMCs), taken at new diagnosis, from a patient treated with antithyroid drugs. Source of these receptors: a woman between 18 and 29 years old with Graves disease.

This clonotype occurred many times. This chain links TRBV27 with TRBJ2-3, with D unclear. CDR3 size: 12 residues. Germline values: CDR1 MNHEY, CDR2 SMNVEV (reference sequence). With 2 bases removed from V and 6 bases from J, the gap between germline ends came to 6 bases. CDR3 coding DNA: TGTGCCAGCAGTTTAGCCTGGGATACGCAGTATTTT. It encodes CASSLAWDTQYF.

Comment on this clonotype: Being one base from a much bigger clone, this may be a read error. This chain connects TRBV30 to TRBJ2-1; 8 bases match TRBD2. This CDR3 spans 12 amino acids. CDR1 and CDR2 (germline): GTSNPN, SVGIG (reference sequence). CDR3 coding DNA: TGTGCCCGGAGTTTAGCGGGAACCCCGGGGGTCTTC. Protein sequence: CARSLAGTPGVF.

This clonotype was recorded at least ten times. The CDR3: CASSLAGARYNEQFF. Written as DNA, the CDR3 is TGCGCCAGCAGCTTGGCCGGGGCCCGCTACAATGAGCAGTTCTTC. The V gene is TRBV5-1, the J gene TRBJ2-1; D assignment may be TRBD1 or TRBD2 (5 bases each). Per germline, CDR1 SGHRS and CDR2 YFSETQ. The CDR3 runs to 15 residues. Trimming cost V 0 bases and J 3 bases, with 10 bases left between them.

Here the CDR3 reads CASSSGQGTEAFF. DNA for the CDR3: TGTGCCAGCAGCTCAGGACAGGGCACTGAAGCTTTCTTT. The V and J genes are TRBV7-3 and TRBJ1-1; 8 bases line up with TRBD1. The CDR3 totals 13 residues. CDR1 and CDR2 from the germline V gene are SGHTA and FQGTGA. V gave up 4 bases and J gave up 4 bases; unmatched junction bases: 2.

V and J are TRBV4-1 and TRBJ2-3, with a possible D match to TRBD1 (5 bases). V was shortened by 4 bases and J by 5 bases, with 13 bases between the two germline ends. Germline V gives CDR1 MGHRA, CDR2 YSYEKL. This CDR3 spans 14 amino acids. CDR3 region: CASSPQGMVDTQYF. CDR3 coding DNA: TGCGCCAGCAGCCCGCAGGGTATGGTAGATACGCAGTATTTT.

This chain joins TRBV30 and TRBJ2-1; TRBD1 is a possible D gene (5 bases). The ends were cut back, 3 bases at V and 4 bases at J, with 13 bases in the middle. CDR1 and CDR2 (germline): GTSNPN, SVGIG (reference sequence). This CDR3 is built from 14 residues. CDR3 coding DNA: TGTGCCTGGAGGTTCTGGGGCGGATACAATGAGCAGTTCTTC. It is translated as CAWRFWGGYNEQFF.

This clonotype was seen a few times. The V and J genes are TRBV30 and TRBJ2-5, with TRBD2 matching 9 bases. Germline values: CDR1 GTSNPN, CDR2 SVGIG (reference sequence). CDR3 size: 17 residues. Trimming removed 0 bases from V and 2 bases from J; junction bases left unmatched: 10. The CDR3 DNA reads TGTGCCTGGAGTGTACCCCCGACTAGCGGAATACAAGAGACCCAGTACTTC. The encoded protein is CAWSVPPTSGIQETQYF.

The chain is built from TRBV4-1 and TRBJ2-6; 7 positions match TRBD1. J was trimmed by 1 base and V by 8 bases; bases with no gene match: 11. This CDR3 is 17 amino acids long. Germline CDR1 MGHRA, CDR2 YSYEKL. The CDR3 sequence is CASATGPASSGANVLTF. In DNA, the CDR3 is TGCGCCAGCGCGACAGGGCCAGCCTCTTCTGGGGCCAACGTCCTGACTTTC.

The V call is TRBV7-8, the J call TRBJ1-3; 8 nucleotides match TRBD1. The CDR3 sequence is 18 residues long. Germline CDR1 SGHVS, CDR2 FQNEAQ. The junction had 16 bases not matched to a gene; V was cut back by 5 bases and J by 4 bases. CDR3 bases: TGTGCCAGCAGCCTACGAGCGGACAGGGAATTGTCCGGAAACACCATATATTTT. This sequence encodes CASSLRADRELSGNTIYF.

This clonotype was seen ten or more times. The chain is built from TRBV11-2 and TRBJ1-1, with a possible D match to TRBD1 (5 bases). With 1 base removed from V and 3 bases from J, the gap between germline ends came to 18 bases. CDR1 and CDR2 from the germline V gene are SGHAT and FQNNGV. The length of the CDR3 is 17 residues. The CDR3 region has the DNA TGTGCCAGCAGCTTAGCTTCGGGAGGGACGGACGACACTGAAGCTTTCTTT. Translating it yields CASSLASGGTDDTEAFF.

In its sample, this clonotype was seen many times. The V and J genes are TRBV7-9 and TRBJ1-2, with a tentative D call TRBD1 (5 bases). Per the germline V gene, CDR1 is SEHNR and CDR2 is FQNEAQ (reference sequence). The CDR3 extends over 16 amino acids. V lost 1 base, J lost 2 bases, and 14 bases lay in between. Here the CDR3 DNA reads TGTGCCAGCAGCTTAGTGGTCCAGGGCTCCAACTATGGCTACACCTTC. Translated: CASSLVVQGSNYGYTF.

This clonotype showed up many times. The chain uses TRBV3-1 and TRBJ2-4, with D unresolved. Germline CDR1 LGHDT, CDR2 YNNKEL (reference sequence). The CDR3 sequence is 13 residues long. V gave up 6 bases and J gave up 15 bases, with 21 bases separating them. The CDR3: CASSQSLGEFSYF. The CDR3 DNA is TGTGCCAGCAGTCAGTCCCTTGGTGAATTCTCGTACTTC.

This clonotype appeared many times. The V call is TRBV12-5, the J call TRBJ1-5; D uncertain. The germline V and J ends were trimmed by 2 bases and 2 bases, with 4 bases remaining between them. Germline values: CDR1 LGHNT, CDR2 FRNRAP. This CDR3 has 13 amino acids. CDR3 amino acids: CASGLMGNQPQHF. In DNA, the CDR3 is TGTGCTAGTGGTTTGATGGGCAATCAGCCCCAGCATTTT.

This clonotype was seen ten or more times. J is TRBJ1-4 and V is TRBV4-3; D not resolved. CDR1 is LGHNA and CDR2 is YSLEER in the germline V gene. CDR3 size: 15 residues. V dropped 0 bases and J dropped 8 bases, with 13 bases sitting between them. The CDR3 sequence is CASSQDFRVAEKLFF. CDR3 coding DNA: TGCGCCAGCAGCCAAGATTTTCGGGTTGCGGAAAAACTGTTTTTT.

The chain couples TRBV7-9 to TRBJ2-1; no reliable D call. Trimming removed 1 base at V and 0 bases at J, with 13 bases between. This CDR3 has 17 amino acids. Germline-derived CDR1 and CDR2 are SEHNR and FQNEAQ (reference sequence). This CDR3 reads CASSLVAVTGSYNEQFF. The CDR3 DNA reads TGTGCCAGCAGCTTAGTTGCAGTAACTGGCTCCTACAATGAGCAGTTCTTC.

This clonotype showed up many times. The chain links TRBV7-9 to TRBJ1-1, with TRBD1 as a possible D gene (5 bases). The CDR3 is made up of 15 amino acids. CDR1 SEHNR and CDR2 FQNEAQ come from the germline V gene (reference sequence). The V end was cut by 2 bases, the J end by 0 bases, with 10 bases between. CDR3 nucleotides: TGTGCCAGCAGCTTACAGGGAACCATGAACACTGAAGCTTTCTTT. Residues: CASSLQGTMNTEAFF.

This clonotype has at least ten counts. The rearrangement joins TRBV3-1 to TRBJ2-3, with D unclear. From germline, CDR1 is LGHDT and CDR2 YNNKEL (reference sequence). This CDR3 comprises 14 residues. The V gene lost 5 bases and the J gene lost 11 bases, with 20 bases spanning the gap. The CDR3 DNA reads TGTGCCAGCAGCTCAGGAAGTGGGATGCAAAAGCAGTATTTT. Protein sequence: CASSSGSGMQKQYF.

This chain links TRBV10-3 with TRBJ2-7; TRBD2 matches 9 bases. The CDR3 loop spans 13 amino acids. J lost 2 bases, V lost 9 bases, and 5 bases had no gene match. Looked up from germline, CDR1 is ENHRY and CDR2 is SYGVKD. CDR3 region: CAITSGPPYEQYF. The CDR3 region has the DNA TGTGCCATTACTAGCGGGCCCCCCTACGAGCAGTACTTC.

The chain couples TRBV7-2 to TRBJ1-5, with TRBD1 as a possible D gene (5 bases). The V gene's germline CDR1 is SGHTA and CDR2 FQGNSA. The CDR3 runs to 14 residues. Trimming took 5 bases from V and 7 from J, leaving 15 bases between them. This CDR3 reads CASSPRGGVQPQHF. CDR3 DNA: TGTGCCAGCAGCCCAAGGGGAGGCGTCCAGCCCCAGCATTTT. Combining the CDR3 with reference TRBV7-2 and TRBJ1-5 gives the whole variable domain GAGVSQSPSNKVTEKGKDVELRCDPISGHTALYWYRQSLGQGLEFLIYFQGNSAPDKSGLPSDRFSAERTGGSVSTLTIQRTQQEDSAVYLCASSPRGGVQPQHFGDGTRLSIL.

As concerns this clonotype: A much larger clonotype is one base distant, so this may be a read error. The chain has TRBV5-5 and TRBJ1-2; D uncertain. The CDR3 sequence is 14 residues long. Germline V gene data show CDR1 as SGHKS and CDR2 as YYEKEE (reference sequence). This chain's CDR3 is CANSIGTANYGYTF. DNA of the CDR3: TGTGCCAACAGCATAGGCACAGCTAACTATGGCTACACCTTC.

This clonotype was observed many times. The V gene is TRBV28, the J gene TRBJ2-1; D may be TRBD1 (7 bases). This CDR3 is built from 14 residues. Looked up from germline, CDR1 is MDHEN and CDR2 is SYDVKM. Trimming cost V 3 bases and J 7 bases, with 13 bases left between them. The CDR3 DNA reads TGTGCCAGCAGTTTTACAGGGGAGGTAAATGAGCAGTTCTTC. Amino acids: CASSFTGEVNEQFF. Full variable domain (remainder filled in from reference TRBV28 and TRBJ2-1): DVKVTQSSRYLVKRTGEKVFLECVQDMDHENMFWYRQDPGLGLRLIYFSYDVKMKEKGDIPEGYSVSREKKERFSLILESASTNQTSMYLCASSFTGEVNEQFFGPGTRLTVL.

The chain links TRBV6-5 to TRBJ1-3; D unresolved. The CDR3 length is 16 residues. Trimming stripped 4 bases from V and 1 base from J, with 14 bases between. CDR1 and CDR2 from the germline V gene are MNHEY and SVGAGI. The CDR3 nucleotides read TGTGCCAGCAGTTTTCGGACTCCCGGTTCTGGAAACACCATATATTTT. Translation gives CASSFRTPGSGNTIYF.

This clonotype was detected many times. V is TRBV27 and J is TRBJ2-2; possible D gene TRBD1, 5 bases. In germline, CDR1 is MNHEY, CDR2 SMNVEV (reference sequence). The V end lost 5 bases, the J end lost 0 bases, and 7 bases lay between the germline ends. This CDR3 has 14 residues. Here the CDR3 reads CASSPGTNTGELFF. The CDR3, as DNA: TGTGCCAGCAGTCCAGGGACGAACACCGGGGAGCTGTTTTTT.

This clonotype has a handful of counts. V usage is TRBV12-3 or TRBV12-4 and J usage is TRBJ2-5; tentatively, D is TRBD1 or TRBD2 (5 bases each). Trimming removed 8 bases at V and 1 base at J, with 20 bases between. The CDR3 spans 16 residues. CDR3 sequence: CASGYPGTAIQETQYF. CDR3 nucleotide sequence: TGTGCCAGCGGATATCCCGGGACCGCGATCCAAGAGACCCAGTACTTC.

This clonotype was seen repeatedly, ten times or more. The V call is TRBV7-3, the J call TRBJ1-1, with a possible D match to TRBD1 (5 bases). The V end was cut by 5 bases, the J end by 4 bases, with 20 bases between. Looked up from germline, CDR1 is SGHTA and CDR2 is FQGTGA. This CDR3 has 16 residues. The CDR3 protein is CASSRIGGLGITEAFF. The CDR3, as DNA: TGTGCCAGCAGCCGAATCGGGGGGTTGGGGATCACTGAAGCTTTCTTT.

This clonotype was detected many times. The rearrangement uses TRBV9 and TRBJ2-3; maybe TRBD1 (6 bases). The V and J ends lost 0 bases and 2 bases respectively, with 10 bases between them. Germline loops: CDR1 SGDLS, CDR2 YYNGEE. CDR3 length: 15 amino acids. In DNA form, the CDR3 reads TGTGCCAGCAGCGTAGGACAGGATTTCACAGATACGCAGTATTTT. Translation: CASSVGQDFTDTQYF.

As to this clonotype: This is likely an artifact of a read error, given a far larger clone one base away. The chain combines TRBV6-2 or TRBV6-3 with TRBJ2-7; 7 positions match TRBD2. The CDR3 length is 16 residues. The junction had 15 bases not matched to a gene; V was cut back by 10 bases and J by 0 bases. Germline lookup yields CDR1 MNHEY and CDR2 SVGEGT. The CDR3 is CANTRRGTNSSYEQYV. The CDR3 nucleotides are TGTGCCAACACCCGTAGAGGGACTAATAGCTCCTACGAGCAGTACGTC.

This clonotype was seen repeatedly, ten times or more. CDR3 sequence: CASSSLRGYTF. In DNA, the CDR3 is TGTGCCAGCAGCTCTCTGCGTGGCTACACCTTC. The chain is built from TRBV7-2 and TRBJ1-2; D unclear. CDR3 length: 11 residues. V lost 4 bases and J 7 bases, leaving 7 bases between the germline ends. The germline CDR1 and CDR2 sequences are SGHTA and FQGNSA.

This clonotype has a count of ten or more. CDR3 sequence: CASSSGTGYADNEQFF. The CDR3 DNA sequence: TGTGCCAGTAGTTCCGGGACAGGGTACGCGGACAATGAGCAGTTCTTC. J is TRBJ2-1 and V is TRBV19; 9 bases match TRBD1. Germline V gives CDR1 LNHDA, CDR2 SQIVND (reference sequence). Germline trimming cut 5 bases from V and 5 bases from J; bases unmatched to any gene: 10. The CDR3 extends over 16 amino acids.

In this sample, this clonotype turned up many times. The chain couples TRBV7-2 to TRBJ2-1; D gene unclear. The V gene's germline CDR1 is SGHTA and CDR2 FQGNSA. The CDR3 is made up of 13 amino acids. V lost 2 bases, J lost 6 bases, and 8 bases lay in between. CDR3 region: CASSLNWSNEQFF. Written as DNA, the CDR3 is TGTGCCAGCAGCTTAAATTGGAGCAATGAGCAGTTCTTC.

As concerns this clonotype: A much more abundant neighbour one base away suggests this may be a read error. CDR3 DNA sequence: TGTGCCACCAGCGCTCCCGGGACAACGAGTAACACCGGGGAGCTGTTTTTT. Its translation: CATSAPGTTSNTGELFF. The chain joins TRBV15 to TRBJ2-2, with D maybe TRBD1 (6 bases). Germline V lookup: CDR1 LNHNV, CDR2 YYDKDF (reference sequence). Trimming removed 5 bases at V and 2 bases at J, with 18 bases between. CDR3 length equals 17 residues.

Many counts were recorded for this clonotype. The chain joins TRBV7-8 to TRBJ2-3; the D is unclear. CDR3 length: 14 amino acids. V gave up 5 bases and J gave up 3 bases, with 12 bases separating them. From germline, CDR1 is SGHVS and CDR2 FQNEAQ. The CDR3 protein is CASSLSGDTDTQYF. The CDR3 DNA reads as TGTGCCAGCAGCCTAAGTGGGGATACAGATACGCAGTATTTT.